This TCR beta chain was identified during a study of T cells in Graves' hyperthyroidism and ophthalmopathy. Study summary: Specimen type is peripheral blood, collected at initial diagnosis prior to any treatment.

In its sample, this clonotype was seen many times. RNA transcripts yielded amplified TCR beta CDR3 regions. When the TCR CDR3 underwent first-round RT-PCR, the HTBI primer set was used. TCRdb recomputed calls from the multiplex PCR reads with MiXCR, one row per CDR3 protein. Seen here are some 700,000 distinct CDR3 sequences, around a sixth observed once, and the top ten hold about a sixth. The germline CDR1 and CDR2 sequences are SNHLY and FYNNEI. Trimming shortened V by 3 bases and J by 3 bases, and 6 bases separated the two germline ends. The CDR3 has 13 residues. The sequenced material came from blood. This TCR came from a middle-aged man with Graves' hyperthyroidism. The gene calls are TRBV2 and TRBJ1-5; D gene uncertain. CDR3 region: CASSDTYNQPQHF. The DNA for the CDR3 is TGTGCCAGCAGTGACACTTACAATCAGCCCCAGCATTTT.